This passage covers 29 T cell receptor beta chains from one sample sequenced in a study of T-cell reconstitution after alpha-beta-depleted transplantation in children. A TCRbeta library incorporating unique molecular identifiers was prepared. Via MiXCR, TCRdb re-called the PCR reads, giving one row per CDR3 protein. Among about 610,000 distinct CDR3 sequences listed, about 10% were seen once. The material was PBMCs from the stem cell graft donor, obtained from the stem cell graft. These TCRs come from a human donor who donated a stem cell graft to a child with acute myeloid leukemia.

This clonotype was seen only a few times. V and J are TRBV5-1 and TRBJ2-7, with 13 nucleotides matching TRBD2. V gave up 4 bases and J gave up 5 bases; unmatched junction bases: 12. CDR1 is SGHRS, CDR2 YFSETQ, per germline. The CDR3 totals 17 residues. This chain's CDR3 is CASSRTGTSGIGNEQYF. CDR3 in DNA: TGCGCCAGCAGCCGGACCGGGACTAGCGGGATCGGTAACGAGCAGTACTTC.

This clonotype was observed at least ten times. The chain has TRBV20-1 and TRBJ2-7, with 7 bases aligning to TRBD1. The V gene's germline CDR1 is DFQATT and CDR2 SNEGSKA (reference sequence). The V and J ends lost 3 bases and 3 bases, in that order; junction bases with no gene match: 8. This CDR3 has 14 residues. For the CDR3, the DNA is TGCAGTGCTAGGGCGTGGGGACAGCACTACGAGCAGTACTTC. This sequence encodes CSARAWGQHYEQYF.

This clonotype showed up just a few times. V and J are TRBV5-4 and TRBJ2-1; TRBD2 agrees at 9 bases. V shed 0 bases and J 3 bases; nucleotides not matched to a gene: 4. CDR1 SGHNT and CDR2 YYREEE come from the germline V gene (reference sequence). This CDR3 is 16 amino acids long. CDR3 nucleotides: TGTGCCAGCAGCTTGGGCGCAGCGGGAGGCTACAATGAGCAGTTCTTC. Its translation: CASSLGAAGGYNEQFF.

The rearrangement uses TRBV30 and TRBJ2-2; D perhaps matches TRBD2 (6 bases). V lost 3 bases, J lost 7 bases, and 18 bases lay in between. The CDR3 sequence is 15 residues long. Germline V gives CDR1 GTSNPN, CDR2 SVGIG (reference sequence). Here the CDR3 DNA reads TGTGCCTGGAGAGTAACACTAGGGCGGGGCGGGGAGCTGTTTTTT. Translated: CAWRVTLGRGGELFF.

This clonotype was seen repeatedly, ten times or more. The chain is built from TRBV10-3 and TRBJ1-6; D might be TRBD1 (6 bases). The germline V gene has CDR1 ENHRY and CDR2 SYGVKD. CDR3 size: 15 residues. Deletions cut 0 bases from V and 9 bases from J, with 12 bases between. CDR3 in DNA: TGTGCCATCAGTGAGTCGATAGGGGGGAGTTCACCCCTCCACTTT. Translation: CAISESIGGSSPLHF.

This clonotype was found many times. The rearrangement uses TRBV7-3 and TRBJ2-2; D is unclear. The CDR3 contains 14 residues. CDR1 SGHTA and CDR2 FQGTGA come from the germline V gene. Deletions cut 1 base from V and 6 bases from J, with 9 bases between. CDR3 DNA: TGTGCCAGCAGCTTAAAGTCCCCTCCCGGGGAGCTGTTTTTT. Protein sequence: CASSLKSPPGELFF. The full variable domain, with the rest looked up from reference TRBV7-3 and TRBJ2-2, is GAGVSQTPSNKVTEKGKYVELRCDPISGHTALYWYRQSLGQGPEFLIYFQGTGAADDSGLPNDRFFAVRPEGSVSTLKIQRTERGDSAVYLCASSLKSPPGELFFGEGSRLTVL.

This chain links TRBV20-1 with TRBJ2-5; D is perhaps TRBD2 (6 bases). The germline gives CDR1 DFQATT, CDR2 SNEGSKA (reference sequence). The CDR3 loop spans 16 amino acids. V lost 0 bases, J lost 3 bases, and 17 bases lay in between. CDR3: CSARDQARLAKETQYF. CDR3 coding DNA: TGCAGTGCTAGAGATCAAGCACGTCTAGCGAAAGAGACCCAGTACTTC.

There are a few counts of this clonotype. The chain links TRBV19 to TRBJ2-3; 7 bases align to TRBD1. The ends lost 7 bases at V and 6 bases at J; junction bases unmatched: 10. In germline, CDR1 is LNHDA, CDR2 SQIVND (reference sequence). The CDR3 has 14 amino acids. CDR3 in DNA: TGTGCCAGTAAGCCCTTGACAGGGTCGGATACGCAGTATTTT. Its translation is CASKPLTGSDTQYF.

V usage is TRBV20-1 and J usage is TRBJ2-2; D may be TRBD1 or TRBD2 (5 bases each). The CDR3 sequence is 14 residues long. V lost 5 bases and J lost 8, with 18 bases in between. The germline gives CDR1 DFQATT, CDR2 SNEGSKA (reference sequence). The CDR3 region is CSARYRGVSGELFF. The CDR3 DNA follows: TGCAGTGCTCGTTACCGAGGGGTCTCTGGGGAGCTGTTTTTT.

This clonotype was picked up a small number of times. The gene calls are TRBV28 and TRBJ1-2, with D perhaps TRBD1 (5 bases). V was shortened by 7 bases and J by 3 bases, with 18 bases between the two germline ends. CDR1 and CDR2 (germline): MDHEN, SYDVKM. The CDR3 loop spans 15 amino acids. The CDR3 reads CASTSQAGGDYGYTF. The DNA for the CDR3 is TGTGCCAGCACCTCACAGGCCGGGGGGGACTATGGCTACACCTTC.

This clonotype has a handful of counts. This rearrangement joins TRBV5-1 to TRBJ1-1; 11 bases are a match to TRBD1. This CDR3 spans 15 amino acids. V lost 3 bases to trimming and J lost 4 bases; unmatched junction nucleotides: 5. Germline values: CDR1 SGHRS, CDR2 YFSETQ. In nucleotides, the CDR3 is TGCGCCAGCAGCTCGGAAGGGACAGGGGGCACTGAAGCTTTCTTT. It translates to CASSSEGTGGTEAFF.

This clonotype was found many times. This chain links TRBV5-1 with TRBJ2-1; 12 positions match TRBD2. The CDR3 covers 17 residues. Germline assignment: CDR1 SGHRS and CDR2 YFSETQ. The junction had 9 bases not matched to a gene; V was cut back by 0 bases and J by 8 bases. CDR3 DNA: TGCGCCAGCAGCTTGGCTAGCGGGAGGGCCGTGGCTTATGAGCAGTTCTTC. Protein product: CASSLASGRAVAYEQFF.

In its sample, this clonotype was seen a few times. The genes are TRBV10-3 and TRBJ2-3; D is possibly TRBD1 (6 bases). Trimming shortened V by 6 bases and J by 1 base, and 11 bases separated the two germline ends. Germline loops: CDR1 ENHRY, CDR2 SYGVKD. The CDR3 totals 14 residues. The CDR3 spells CAIRGTPRTDTQYF. CDR3 in DNA: TGTGCCATCAGGGGGACACCTCGCACAGATACGCAGTATTTT.

V gene TRBV19 combines with J gene TRBJ2-2; TRBD1 agrees at 7 bases. The CDR3 is made up of 18 amino acids. Losses at the gene ends were 5 bases for V and 0 bases for J; bases not matched to a gene: 12. Germline V lookup: CDR1 LNHDA, CDR2 SQIVND (reference sequence). CDR3 DNA: TGTGCCAGTAGTCCCCTCCCGACAGGGCTATCGAACACCGGGGAGCTGTTTTTT. This encodes CASSPLPTGLSNTGELFF.

A few counts support this clonotype. The chain recombines TRBV20-1 with TRBJ1-1; D gene unclear. Germline V gives CDR1 DFQATT, CDR2 SNEGSKA (reference sequence). This CDR3 is built from 13 residues. V shed 5 bases and J shed 1 base, with 11 bases lying between them. CDR3 loop: CSAGSPQNTEAFF. The CDR3 DNA reads TGCAGTGCTGGCTCCCCACAGAACACTGAAGCTTTCTTT.

This clonotype was recorded many times. The V and J genes are TRBV12-3 or TRBV12-4 and TRBJ2-7; TRBD1 matches 8 bases. The trim removed 2 bases at V and 5 bases at J, leaving 2 bases unmatched. The CDR3 length is 13 residues. CDR3: CASSLSDRDEQYF. The CDR3, as DNA: TGTGCCAGCAGTTTATCGGACAGGGACGAGCAGTACTTC.

This clonotype was detected only a few times. J is TRBJ1-2 and V is TRBV29-1; 8 bases agree with TRBD1. After removal of 7 bases from V and 8 bases from J, the junction contained 12 bases not matched to a gene. Germline CDR1 reads SQVTM; CDR2 reads ANQGSEA. The CDR3 contains 13 residues. CDR3 nucleotide sequence: TGCAGCGCCGCCGAGGGACAGGTCAGGGGCTACACCTTC. It translates to CSAAEGQVRGYTF. Full variable domain (remainder filled in from reference TRBV29-1 and TRBJ1-2): SAVISQKPSRDICQRGTSLTIQCQVDSQVTMMFWYRQQPGQSLTLIATANQGSEATYESGFVIDKFPISRPNLTFSTLTVSNMSPEDSSIYLCSAAEGQVRGYTFGSGTRLTVV.

The chain joins TRBV3-1 to TRBJ2-1, with D perhaps TRBD2 (5 bases). V lost 1 base and J lost 4, with 8 bases in between. In germline, CDR1 is LGHDT, CDR2 YNNKEL (reference sequence). The CDR3 extends over 14 amino acids. Written as DNA, the CDR3 is TGTGCCAGCAGCCAAGGAGCGGAATACAATGAGCAGTTCTTC. Its protein product is CASSQGAEYNEQFF.

This clonotype was found a few times. CDR3 loop: CASSYSIPNTGELFF. The CDR3 bases are TGTGCCAGCAGTTACTCGATCCCAAACACCGGGGAGCTGTTTTTT. The rearrangement uses TRBV6-2 or TRBV6-3 and TRBJ2-2, with unresolved D. CDR3 length: 15 amino acids. Germline assignment: CDR1 MNHEY and CDR2 SVGEGT. Deletions cut 0 bases from V and 2 bases from J, with 7 bases between.

In this sample, this clonotype turned up a few times. V and J are TRBV20-1 and TRBJ2-4; D is ambiguous. V lost 4 bases to trimming and J lost 6 bases, with 10 bases between them. CDR3 size: 12 residues. Germline V CDR1 and CDR2: DFQATT, SNEGSKA (reference sequence). CDR3 DNA sequence: TGCAGTGCTATTTCGACCGGAAACATTCAGTACTTC. Translated, it gives CSAISTGNIQYF.

This clonotype was counted ten times or more. This chain connects TRBV20-1 to TRBJ2-7; D perhaps matches TRBD2 (5 bases). Germline CDR1 and CDR2: DFQATT and SNEGSKA (reference sequence). CDR3 length: 10 amino acids. Between the trimmed V and J ends, which lost 3 bases and 6 bases, there was a span of 6 bases. The CDR3 loop reads CSARRVEQYF. CDR3 DNA sequence: TGCAGTGCTAGGCGGGTCGAGCAGTACTTC.

This clonotype was found once. The chain uses TRBV11-1 and TRBJ1-1; D is ambiguous. V lost 5 bases and J 1 base, leaving 11 bases between the germline ends. Germline V gene lookup returns CDR1 SGHAT and CDR2 FQDESV (reference sequence). CDR3 length: 14 residues. Here the CDR3 DNA reads TGTGCCAGCAGCCACGGAGAGGGGAACACTGAAGCTTTCTTT. Its translation is CASSHGEGNTEAFF.

This clonotype came up a few times. This sequence joins TRBV20-1 and TRBJ1-5, with D perhaps matching TRBD1 (5 bases). V was trimmed by 5 bases and J by 4 bases, leaving 12 bases between them. This CDR3 region has 13 residues. CDR1 is DFQATT, CDR2 SNEGSKA, per germline (reference sequence). In DNA form, the CDR3 reads TGCAGTGCTGGGACTGGGGAAAATCAGCCCCAGCATTTT. This translates into CSAGTGENQPQHF.

The J gene is TRBJ2-7, the V gene TRBV21-1; the listed D gene, TRBD1, was not tested against the DNA. TRBV21-1 is classified as a pseudogene. CDR3 length: 15 residues. This chain's CDR3 is CASSDKKDRFYEQYF. The CDR3 nucleotides read TGTGCCAGCAGCGACAAAAAGGACAGATTCTACGAGCAGTACTTC.

This clonotype was seen ten or more times. The genes are TRBV3-1 and TRBJ2-6; D possibly corresponds to TRBD2 (6 bases). CDR3 length: 16 residues. The ends were cut back, 2 bases at V and 2 bases at J, with 10 bases in the middle. Germline assignment: CDR1 LGHDT and CDR2 YNNKEL (reference sequence). The CDR3 bases are TGTGCCAGCAGCCAATGGGGAGGAGCTGGGGCCAACGTCCTGACTTTC. Translation gives CASSQWGGAGANVLTF.

This clonotype has only a few counts. The chain uses TRBV20-1 and TRBJ2-7; perhaps TRBD2 as D (6 bases). Trimming cost V 6 bases and J 0 bases, with 15 bases left between them. CDR1 is DFQATT and CDR2 is SNEGSKA in the germline V gene (reference sequence). The CDR3 is 14 amino acids. CDR3 sequence reads: CSAPVGGSSYEQYF. The CDR3 DNA reads as TGCAGTGCCCCGGTCGGGGGAAGCTCCTACGAGCAGTACTTC.

This rearrangement joins TRBV19 to TRBJ2-5, with D possibly TRBD2 on 6 matching bases. CDR1 is LNHDA and CDR2 is SQIVND in the germline V gene (reference sequence). The CDR3 has 13 residues. V shed 3 bases and J shed 5 bases, with 10 bases lying between them. The DNA for the CDR3 is TGTGCCAGTAGTATGGGAGGAGAGGAGACCCAGTACTTC. Protein sequence: CASSMGGEETQYF.

The chain's CDR3 is CASSLWLAGGSAKNIQYF. The CDR3, as DNA: TGTGCCAGCAGCTTGTGGCTAGCGGGAGGGTCGGCCAAAAACATTCAGTACTTC. V and J are TRBV5-5 and TRBJ2-4; 12 nucleotides agree with TRBD2. V lost 1 base, J lost 1 base, and 6 bases stayed unmatched. Per the germline V gene, CDR1 is SGHKS and CDR2 is YYEKEE (reference sequence). This CDR3 spans 18 amino acids.

This clonotype was counted at least ten times. The chain employs TRBV29-1 and TRBJ2-7, with unresolved D. The CDR3 is 11 residues long. Germline CDR1 reads SQVTM; CDR2 reads ANQGSEA. Trimming pared 3 bases from V and 4 bases from J, leaving 7 bases between. DNA for the CDR3: TGCAGCGTTGAGGGCCTATACGAGCAGTACTTC. It is translated as CSVEGLYEQYF.